A single sample gave rise to the 31 T cell receptor beta chains below, sequenced in a study of cytomegalovirus exposure and HLA in healthy donors. In the PCR, 60 Vbeta and 13 Jbeta primers were used. Sequenced by immunoSEQ multiplex PCR; TCRdb stores in-frame clones only, minus some. The sample lists 120,000 or so clones; approximately 84% were seen once. Source material: PBMCs. These receptors came from a man younger than 30 in good health and CMV-seropositive.

The chain couples TRBV2 to TRBJ2-1, with 8 bases that match TRBD2. Germline loops: CDR1 SNHLY, CDR2 FYNNEI. The ends lost 8 bases at V and 5 bases at J; junction bases unmatched: 14. CDR3 size: 16 residues. The CDR3 region has the DNA TGTGCCAGCTTTTGGCACGGACTAGCAAGGAACAATGAGCAGTTCTTC. Translated, it gives CASFWHGLARNNEQFF.

The chain carries TRBV5-1 and TRBJ1-5; 11 bases are a match to TRBD1. Trimming cost V 4 bases and J 6 bases; bases outside gene matches: 6. The CDR3 is 15 amino acids. Germline V gives CDR1 SGHRS, CDR2 YFSETQ. Written as DNA, the CDR3 is TGCGCCAGCAGCCGGGACGGGACAGGGGGTCAGCCCCAGCATTTT. Its translation: CASSRDGTGGQPQHF.

The chain joins TRBV30 to TRBJ1-4; the D gene is possibly TRBD1 (6 bases). Trimming removed 2 bases at V and 8 bases at J, with 18 bases between. The CDR3 runs 15 residues. CDR1 is GTSNPN, CDR2 SVGIG, per germline (reference sequence). The CDR3 sequence: CAWSLTGSAAEKLFF. The CDR3 DNA reads as TGTGCCTGGAGTCTAACAGGGAGCGCCGCGGAAAAACTGTTTTTT.

As concerns this clone: Compared with germline, one end of the junction differs, possibly owing to a read error. The chain recombines TRBV7-6 with TRBJ2-5; D could derive from TRBD1 or TRBD2 (5 bases each). The CDR3 totals 14 residues. Germline CDR1 reads SGHVS; CDR2 reads FNYEAQ. This CDR3 reads CASSLAGSQETQYF. CDR3 DNA: TGTGCCAGCAGCCTAGCAGGGAGCCAAGAGACCCAGTACTTC.

The chain employs TRBV6-5 and TRBJ1-1; D is perhaps TRBD1 (6 bases). The ends were cut back, 4 bases at V and 7 bases at J, with 13 bases in the middle. The CDR3 runs to 13 residues. Germline CDR1 is MNHEY and CDR2 is SVGAGI. CDR3 in amino acids: CASSSDSLGEAFF. The CDR3 region has the DNA TGTGCCAGCAGTTCGGACAGCCTAGGTGAAGCTTTCTTT.

The V call is TRBV27, the J call TRBJ1-5; 7 bases map to TRBD1. The CDR3 has 15 residues. Germline assignment: CDR1 MNHEY and CDR2 SMNVEV (reference sequence). J was trimmed by 9 bases and V by 6 bases; bases with no gene match: 14. The CDR3 sequence is CASSPRTGLSGPQHF. In DNA form, the CDR3 reads TGTGCCAGCAGCCCAAGGACAGGACTAAGTGGGCCCCAGCATTTT.

This clone was observed a single time. The CDR3 bases are TGCGCCAGCAGCCAAGTTAGGGGGATTGGCCAGGAGACCCAGTACTTC. Translated: CASSQVRGIGQETQYF. This rearrangement joins TRBV4-3 to TRBJ2-5, with a weak D call TRBD1 (6 bases). The germline gives CDR1 LGHNA, CDR2 YSLEER. With 1 base removed from V and 5 bases from J, the gap between germline ends came to 17 bases. The CDR3 contains 16 residues.

This sequence joins TRBV27 and TRBJ2-7; a weak D match, TRBD1 (6 bases). Germline assignment: CDR1 MNHEY and CDR2 SMNVEV (reference sequence). This CDR3 region has 13 residues. V lost 5 bases to trimming and J lost 3 bases, with 11 bases between them. The CDR3 reads CASSPGAVYEQYF. The CDR3 DNA reads TGTGCCAGCAGTCCAGGGGCTGTCTACGAGCAGTACTTC.

The chain is built from TRBV4-1 and TRBJ1-2; D not resolved. The V end lost 0 bases, the J end lost 2 bases, and 10 bases lay between the germline ends. This CDR3 contains 15 residues. CDR1 is MGHRA and CDR2 is YSYEKL in the germline V gene. This CDR3 reads CASSQDYTKNYGYTF. The CDR3 nucleotides read TGCGCCAGCAGCCAAGATTACACGAAGAACTATGGCTACACCTTC.

This clone has just one count. The rearrangement joins TRBV27 to TRBJ2-1, with D perhaps TRBD2 (6 bases). CDR1 and CDR2 from the germline V gene are MNHEY and SMNVEV (reference sequence). This CDR3 has 15 residues. Trimming stripped 6 bases from V and 5 bases from J, with 17 bases between. CDR3 in amino acids: CASRTVLGGDNEQFF. CDR3 DNA sequence: TGTGCCAGCAGGACAGTACTTGGAGGGGACAATGAGCAGTTCTTC.

This rearrangement joins TRBV29-1 to TRBJ2-1, with 9 nucleotides matching TRBD2. Germline assignment: CDR1 SQVTM and CDR2 ANQGSEA. The CDR3 is 14 residues long. J gave up 10 bases and V 1 base, and 8 bases lay outside the gene matches. The CDR3 here is CSVEVRGRAQEQFF. CDR3 bases: TGCAGCGTTGAAGTCCGCGGGAGGGCCCAGGAGCAGTTCTTC.

A few counts support this clone. This chain uses TRBV7-2 with TRBJ2-5, with 7 bases aligning to TRBD2. V lost 5 bases to trimming and J lost 4 bases; unmatched junction nucleotides: 10. Germline CDR1 SGHTA, CDR2 FQGNSA. CDR3 length equals 15 residues. The CDR3 DNA is TGTGCCAGCAGCACCTCCCCGGGGGAGGGAGAGACCCAGTACTTC. Residues: CASSTSPGEGETQYF.

The chain combines TRBV9 with TRBJ2-2; D is unresolved. The germline gives CDR1 SGDLS, CDR2 YYNGEE. The CDR3 sequence is 14 residues long. V was trimmed by 0 bases and J by 7 bases, leaving 10 bases between them. Here the CDR3 DNA reads TGTGCCAGCAGCGTAGCTAATAGCCACGGGGAGCTGTTTTTT. Amino acids: CASSVANSHGELFF.

The chain couples TRBV7-9 to TRBJ1-3; D gene unclear. This CDR3 has 15 residues. Germline values: CDR1 SEHNR, CDR2 FQNEAQ (reference sequence). Trimming cost V 3 bases and J 2 bases, with 11 bases left between them. Written as DNA, the CDR3 is TGTGCCAGCAGCTTCGGAACAGATACTGGAAACACCATATATTTT. Protein: CASSFGTDTGNTIYF.

A single count supports this clone. The rearrangement uses TRBV6-6 and TRBJ2-2, with TRBD2 matching over 13 bases. Trimming at V came to 6 bases and at J to 5 bases, leaving 6 bases not matched to a gene. The CDR3 is made up of 16 amino acids. CDR1 and CDR2 from the germline V gene are MNHNY and SVGAGI (reference sequence). CDR3 loop: CASRWTSGRKTGELFF. The CDR3 nucleotides read TGTGCCAGCAGATGGACTAGCGGGAGAAAAACCGGGGAGCTGTTTTTT.

The chain couples TRBV19 to TRBJ1-1; 7 positions match TRBD1. From germline, CDR1 is LNHDA and CDR2 SQIVND (reference sequence). This CDR3 contains 14 residues. V dropped 0 bases and J dropped 8; count of bases not matched to a gene: 6. The DNA of the CDR3 is TGTGCCAGTAGTATAGATAGGATGACAGGGGAAGCTTTCTTT. This gives the protein CASSIDRMTGEAFF.

The rearrangement links TRBV11-2 to TRBJ2-5, with D maybe TRBD2 (7 bases). CDR3 length equals 15 residues. V lost 3 bases and J lost 7, with 18 bases in between. Per germline, CDR1 SGHAT and CDR2 FQNNGV. This CDR3 is CASSFQFTGRVTQYF. The CDR3 DNA reads TGTGCCAGCAGCTTCCAATTTACAGGGAGGGTGACCCAGTACTTC.

The gene calls are TRBV5-4 and TRBJ2-5; TRBD1 matches at 9 bases. TRBJ2-7 matches the DNA end more closely, so the J call is doubtful. Looked up from germline, CDR1 is SGHNT and CDR2 is YYREEE (reference sequence). The CDR3 is made up of 14 amino acids. CDR3 residues: CASSLAGQGVEQYF. CDR3 sequence (DNA): TGTGCCAGCAGCTTGGCGGGACAGGGAGTCGAGCAGTACTTC.

The chain recombines TRBV29-1 with TRBJ1-2; tentatively, D is TRBD1 (5 bases). The CDR3 consists of 15 residues. In germline, CDR1 is SQVTM, CDR2 ANQGSEA. With 4 bases removed from V and 1 base from J, the gap between germline ends came to 16 bases. Here the CDR3 reads CSVVGGGMGNYGYTF. CDR3 in DNA: TGCAGCGTTGTTGGGGGGGGAATGGGTAACTATGGCTACACCTTC.

The chain combines TRBV29-1 with TRBJ2-7; D not certain. Trimming removed 5 bases at V and 8 bases at J, with 16 bases between. The CDR3 sequence is 12 residues long. Germline CDR1 reads SQVTM; CDR2 reads ANQGSEA. CDR3 DNA sequence: TGCAGCGTTCGCGTTGCGCAGGTTCAGCAGTACTTC. Amino acid sequence: CSVRVAQVQQYF.

The table lists this clone with many counts. The V call is TRBV10-3, the J call TRBJ2-3, with 8 nucleotides matching TRBD2. The V and J ends lost 4 bases and 4 bases, in that order; junction bases with no gene match: 7. Germline values: CDR1 ENHRY, CDR2 SYGVKD. The CDR3 covers 15 residues. CDR3 amino acids: CAISAQAGGADTQYF. CDR3 DNA sequence: TGTGCCATCAGTGCCCAGGCGGGAGGAGCAGATACGCAGTATTTT.

V is TRBV14 and J is TRBJ1-1; D gene ambiguous. Trimming stripped 2 bases from V and 1 base from J, with 8 bases between. The CDR3 runs 14 residues. Germline CDR1 and CDR2: SGHDN and FVKESK. CDR3 region: CASSQHSGNTEAFF. CDR3 sequence (DNA): TGTGCCAGCAGCCAACATTCGGGGAACACTGAAGCTTTCTTT.

This chain joins TRBV5-6 and TRBJ2-3; D perhaps matches TRBD1 (5 bases). The CDR3 contains 14 residues. Trimming pared 5 bases from V and 4 bases from J, leaving 14 bases between. Germline lookup yields CDR1 SGHDT and CDR2 YYEEEE. For the CDR3, the DNA is TGTGCCAGCAGTCGAGCCTTCAGGGCAGATACGCAGTATTTT. The encoded protein is CASSRAFRADTQYF.

This chain links TRBV28 with TRBJ1-1, with unresolved D. Per germline, CDR1 MDHEN and CDR2 SYDVKM. The germline V and J ends were trimmed by 10 bases and 3 bases, with 15 bases remaining between them. The CDR3 sequence is 13 residues long. The CDR3 sequence: CAIKFAVYTEAFF. The DNA for the CDR3 is TGTGCCATCAAATTTGCGGTGTACACTGAAGCTTTCTTT.

This clone appeared a few times. The gene calls are TRBV4-3 and TRBJ2-1, with a weak D call TRBD1 (6 bases). CDR3 size: 16 residues. Germline CDR1 is LGHNA and CDR2 is YSLEER. V dropped 0 bases and J dropped 2 bases, with 11 bases sitting between them. The CDR3 region is CASSQDSGVAYNEQFF. The CDR3 bases are TGCGCCAGCAGCCAAGATTCAGGGGTAGCCTACAATGAGCAGTTCTTC.

With respect to this clone: Other DNA sequences in this sample translate to the same CDR3. The rearrangement joins TRBV2 to TRBJ2-5, with 8 nucleotides matching TRBD2. V was clipped by 5 bases and J by 5 bases; unmatched bases: 4. The CDR3 sequence is 13 residues long. Germline CDR1 is SNHLY and CDR2 is FYNNEI. CDR3 nucleotides: TGTGCCAGCAGTAAGCCGGGAGGGGAGACCCAGTACTTC. Protein: CASSKPGGETQYF.

The chain is built from TRBV5-1 and TRBJ2-7; TRBD1 matches at 8 bases. V trimming: 0 bases; J trimming: 7 bases; junction bases outside the gene matches: 24. The germline gives CDR1 SGHRS, CDR2 YFSETQ. The CDR3 is 20 amino acids. The CDR3 region has the DNA TGCGCCAGCAGCTTGGTGGTTGGTTTAGGAACCCGGACAGGGTTAGGGGAGCAGTACTTC. It translates to CASSLVVGLGTRTGLGEQYF.

V and J are TRBV4-3 and TRBJ1-6; perhaps TRBD1 as D (6 bases). V shed 4 bases and J shed 11 bases, with 21 bases lying between them. Per the germline V gene, CDR1 is LGHNA and CDR2 is YSLEER. The CDR3 is made up of 16 amino acids. The CDR3 is CASSPSRDTSSPPLHF. The CDR3 DNA sequence: TGCGCCAGCAGCCCCTCAAGGGACACGTCTTCGCCACCCCTCCACTTT.

The gene calls are TRBV4-3 and TRBJ2-3, with TRBD2 identical over 7 bases. CDR3 length equals 20 residues. V trimming: 0 bases; J trimming: 0 bases; junction bases outside the gene matches: 15. CDR1 LGHNA and CDR2 YSLEER come from the germline V gene. As DNA, the CDR3 is TGCGCCAGCAGCCAAGATTACGACCCCTACGGGAGGACTAGCACAGATACGCAGTATTTT. Residues: CASSQDYDPYGRTSTDTQYF.

This clone was recorded only once. The chain recombines TRBV9 with TRBJ2-3; 11 positions match TRBD2. Germline values: CDR1 SGDLS, CDR2 YYNGEE. The CDR3 contains 16 residues. The trim removed 4 bases at V and 2 bases at J, leaving 6 bases unmatched. The CDR3 coding sequence is TGTGCCAGCAGCAAGGGACTAGCGGTAATCACAGATACGCAGTATTTT. Translated: CASSKGLAVITDTQYF.

The V and J genes are TRBV6-6 and TRBJ1-6; tentative D call: TRBD1 (6 bases). Trimming stripped 4 bases from V and 4 bases from J, with 11 bases between. The CDR3 is 15 residues long. Germline-derived CDR1 and CDR2 are MNHNY and SVGAGI (reference sequence). The CDR3, as DNA: TGTGCCAGCAGTTTAGGACAGCGGTATAATTCACCCCTCCACTTT. Its translation: CASSLGQRYNSPLHF.